This section outlines one TCR beta chain sequence together with its context. Sequence at one end of the junction differs from germline and may be a read error. Attachment of unique molecular identifiers to individual cDNA molecules was performed. TCRdb itself ran the 5' RACE reads through MiXCR, one entry per CDR3 protein. The sample holds tens of thousands of distinct CDR3 sequences, 13% to 15% seen once. These data come from a study of early T cells in non-severe SARS-CoV-2 infection. The CDR3 extends over 18 amino acids. The V gene's germline CDR1 is MNHEY and CDR2 SVGEGT. The chain recombines TRBV6-2 or TRBV6-3 with TRBJ2-6; D may be TRBD1 (5 bases). The sequence derives from an adult who was a healthcare worker with PCR-confirmed SARS-CoV-2 infection or an uninfected control (not recorded which). The sequenced material came from whole blood. The CDR3 bases are TGTGCCAGCAGTTACGACGAAAATTACTACTCTGGGGCCAACGTCCTGATTTTC. Its protein is CASSYDENYYSGANVLIF.